These 14 T cell receptor beta chains share one sample of origin, sequenced in a study of CXCR3-negative and CXCR3-positive naive CD8 T cells (dated by TCRdb to about 2019). Sequencing used a NextSeq 550. The Human TCR Profiling Kit (MiLaboratory) was used to make UMI-labeled 5' RACE TRB cDNA libraries. Once TCRdb had reprocessed the reads, it stored one entry per CDR3 protein sequence and supplied no DNA. The sample has tens of thousands of distinct CDR3 sequences on record. The biggest ten clones account for about 2.6% of the sample. The sample was naive CXCR3- CD8+ T cells from blood. The cell subset or site label for this specimen denotes: CD45RO-CCR7+CD27+CD95- naive CD8+ T cells lacking CXCR3 (TNR3-). The receptors were sampled from a human donor in good health. Some clones in this sample may be carry-over from other donors' samples.

The V and J genes are TRBV7-2 and TRBJ2-3. This CDR3 is built from 14 residues. Germline V lookup: CDR1 SGHTA, CDR2 FQGNSA. CDR3 loop: CASSLVLSTDTQYF.

The gene calls are TRBV7-6 and TRBJ2-1; TCRdb's assignment of TRBD2 cannot be checked, as there is no DNA. This CDR3 contains 15 residues. The germline V gene encodes CDR1 SGHVS and CDR2 FNYEAQ. The CDR3 protein is CASSASGGNYNEQFF. Combining the CDR3 with reference TRBV7-6 and TRBJ2-1 gives the whole variable domain GAGVSQSPRYKVTKRGQDVALRCDPISGHVSLYWYRQALGQGPEFLTYFNYEAQQDKSGLPNDRFSAERPEGSISTLTIQRTEQRDSAMYRCASSASGGNYNEQFFGPGTRLTVL.

Judged by frequency, this clonotype is medium-sized. The chain links TRBV29-1 to TRBJ2-7; with no DNA, the TCRdb D assignment of TRBD1 cannot be verified. This CDR3 is 13 amino acids long. The germline V gene encodes CDR1 SQVTM and CDR2 ANQGSEA. The CDR3 is CSVETGPSYEQYF.

This clonotype is classed as medium-sized by frequency. The chain joins TRBV7-9 to TRBJ2-1. Germline CDR1 SEHNR, CDR2 FQNEAQ (reference sequence). This CDR3 contains 15 residues. CDR3 in amino acids: CASSFIIPPYNEQFF.

The chain employs TRBV28 and TRBJ2-1; TCRdb picks TRBD1, but there is no DNA to check that call. The CDR3 runs to 12 residues. The germline CDR1 and CDR2 sequences are MDHEN and SYDVKM. The CDR3: CASSPRGHEQFF.

The gene calls are TRBV20-1 and TRBJ1-1. Per the germline V gene, CDR1 is DFQATT and CDR2 is SNEGSKA (reference sequence). CDR3 length: 16 residues. CDR3 region: CSARPQVREEVTEAFF.

V gene TRBV7-9 combines with J gene TRBJ2-5; TCRdb selects TRBD1, and the lack of DNA leaves this call unchecked. Germline V lookup: CDR1 SEHNR, CDR2 FQNEAQ (reference sequence). CDR3 length equals 13 residues. CDR3 residues: CASSFPGGETQYF.

CDR3 region: CASSSRVPEDGYTF. The chain combines TRBV19 with TRBJ1-2; the D call of TRBD1 rests on TCRdb alone, since no DNA is present to check it. Germline CDR1 is LNHDA and CDR2 is SQIVND (reference sequence). CDR3 size: 14 residues.

The V call is TRBV29-1, the J call TRBJ1-2. Germline loops: CDR1 SQVTM, CDR2 ANQGSEA. The length of the CDR3 is 15 residues. CDR3 residues: CSVEESGPRYYGYTF.

The chain recombines TRBV14 with TRBJ2-1; checking the TCRdb D call of TRBD2 is not possible without DNA. This CDR3 region has 17 residues. Germline assignment: CDR1 SGHDN and CDR2 FVKESK. CDR3 sequence: CASSQDQAAVGENEQFF.

The chain uses TRBV10-2 and TRBJ2-7; TCRdb's D call, TRBD2, is unchecked because there is no DNA. The CDR3 runs to 15 residues. CDR1 and CDR2 from the germline V gene are WSHSY and SAAADI. The CDR3 region is CASSDHAGGPGEQYF.

This clonotype is called medium-sized based on its frequency. CDR3 sequence: CSAERTGGISSGNTIYF. The J gene is TRBJ1-3, the V gene TRBV20-1; there is no DNA to check the TCRdb D call of TRBD1. The germline V gene has CDR1 DFQATT and CDR2 SNEGSKA (reference sequence). The CDR3 is 17 residues long.

V usage is TRBV6-2 or TRBV6-3 and J usage is TRBJ2-1; there is no DNA to check the TCRdb D call of TRBD1. Germline assignment: CDR1 MNHEY and CDR2 SVGEGT. CDR3 length: 14 residues. The CDR3 protein is CASSGTDAYNEQFF.

The rearrangement joins TRBV6-5 to TRBJ2-5. The germline CDR1 and CDR2 sequences are MNHEY and SVGAGI. The CDR3 is 15 residues long. The CDR3 protein is CASSYGVGNLETQYF.